The entry below describes one T cell receptor beta chain. Which antigen it targets is not known. Measured from the cysteine to the phenylalanine, the CDR3 is 16 residues long. The DNA is unrecorded. A commercial ELISA kit detecting HCMV-specific IgG in serum was used to determine HCMV serostatus. Peripheral blood mononuclear cells were isolated from blood by Ficoll density gradient centrifugation. These data come from a study of T cells expressing NK-cell markers (dated by TCRdb to about 2020). Background on the whole study: Eight or nine donors provided sorted CD3+CD56+NKG2C+, CD3+CD56+NKG2C- and CD3+CD56-NKG2C+ T-cell subsets, whose TCR beta-chain repertoires were profiled. Seven of the eight sequenced donors were HCMV-seropositive and one was HCMV-seronegative. All eight donors whose samples were sequenced were randomly selected healthy volunteers, three of them men and five women. Sequencing of the libraries produced 2 x 150 bp reads on Illumina HiSeq 2000/2500, MiSeq or NextSeq. Points the paper makes about the study in general: Those dominant clonotypes were again the most abundant among CD3+CD56-NKG2C+ cells in a handful of donors, at roughly 28.3-60.1%. For six donors, the dominant CD3+CD56+NKG2C+ clonotypes were among the top 10 CD8+ clonotypes and accounted for roughly 1.0-8% of CD8+ T cells. Whether the expanded NKG2C-expressing T cell clones were specific for HCMV antigens was left unclear.

Reads for this sample came from an Illumina HiSeq 2000. TCR beta cDNA libraries were made by 5'RACE template switching that added a universal primer site and unique molecular identifiers. Priming for cDNA synthesis came from the TCR beta constant segment, and two successive PCR amplification steps followed. As for the authors' bioinformatics: MIGEC handled demultiplexing of the reads and grouping by UMI, while MiTCR was used to assemble and quantify clonotypes. To exclude erroneous sequences, only TCR cDNA sequences supported by at least two reads were retained. The tcR package was used for downstream repertoire analysis, with clonotypes matched between fractions based on CDR3 nucleotide sequence plus V segment. VDJmatch was used to annotate antigen specificity against VDJdb, with one amino acid substitution allowed in CDR3. Reprocessed by TCRdb, the reads give a single entry per CDR3 protein sequence, without DNA. The V and J calls and clone size come from TCRdb's table, not from the authors' own analysis. This sample's table contains some 150,000 distinct CDR3 sequences. The ten top clones hold roughly 12% of the sample.

The specimen sequenced was blood T cells: a sorted CD56 or NKG2C T cell subset, CD4+ or CD8+ T cells, or bulk PBMC T cells (not recorded which). The receptor chain draws on TRBV12-3 or TRBV12-4 and TRBJ2-7; TCRdb's D call, TRBD1, is unchecked because there is no DNA. This TCR was sampled from a man younger than 30 in good health. Donor details come from another sample of the same person, matched by shared clones. The CDR3 corresponds to CASSLIRDGGIYEQYF.